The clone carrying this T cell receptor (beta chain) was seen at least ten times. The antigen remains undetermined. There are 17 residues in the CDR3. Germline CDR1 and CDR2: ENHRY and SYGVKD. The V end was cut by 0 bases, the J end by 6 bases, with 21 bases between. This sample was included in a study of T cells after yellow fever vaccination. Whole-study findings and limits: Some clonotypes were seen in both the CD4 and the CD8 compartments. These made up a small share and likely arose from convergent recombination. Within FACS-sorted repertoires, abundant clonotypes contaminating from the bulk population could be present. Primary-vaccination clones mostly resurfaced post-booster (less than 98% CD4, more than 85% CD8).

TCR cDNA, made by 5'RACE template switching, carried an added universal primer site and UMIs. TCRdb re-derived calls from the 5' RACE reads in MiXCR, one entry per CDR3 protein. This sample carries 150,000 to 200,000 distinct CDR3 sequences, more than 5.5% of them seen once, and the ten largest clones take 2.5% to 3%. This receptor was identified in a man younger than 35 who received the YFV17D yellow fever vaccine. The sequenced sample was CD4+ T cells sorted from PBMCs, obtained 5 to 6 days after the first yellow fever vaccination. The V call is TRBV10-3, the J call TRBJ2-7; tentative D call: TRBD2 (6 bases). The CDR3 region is CAISESSSGTPSGEQYV. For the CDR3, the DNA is TGTGCCATCAGTGAGTCGAGTTCCGGGACTCCCTCCGGCGAGCAGTACGTC.